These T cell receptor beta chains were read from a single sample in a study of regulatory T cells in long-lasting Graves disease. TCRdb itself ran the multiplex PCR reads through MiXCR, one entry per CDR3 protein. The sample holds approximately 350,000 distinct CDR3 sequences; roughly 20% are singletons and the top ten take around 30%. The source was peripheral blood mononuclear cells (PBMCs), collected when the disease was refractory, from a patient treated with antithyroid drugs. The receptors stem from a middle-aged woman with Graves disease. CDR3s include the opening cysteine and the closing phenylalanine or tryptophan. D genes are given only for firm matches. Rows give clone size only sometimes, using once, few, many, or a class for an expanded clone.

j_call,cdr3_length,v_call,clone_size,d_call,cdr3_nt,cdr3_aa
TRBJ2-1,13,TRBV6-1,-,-,TGTGCCGAACACGGGGGCATCTCCTACGAGCAGTTCTTC,CAEHGGISYEQFF
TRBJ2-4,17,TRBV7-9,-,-,TGTGCCAGCAGCCCTGCCAATGGGGGCCCAGCCAAAAACATTCAGTACTTC,CASSPANGGPAKNIQYF
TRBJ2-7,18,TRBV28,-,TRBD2,TGTGCCAGCAGCCAAGCCGCTAGCGGGACGAAAAGCTCCTACGAGCAGTACTTC,CASSQAASGTKSSYEQYF
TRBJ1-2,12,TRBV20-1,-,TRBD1,TGTAGTGCTAGACAGGGGGCCTATGGCTACACCTTC,CSARQGAYGYTF
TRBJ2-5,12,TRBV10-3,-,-,TGTGCCATCAAAGGACAACAAGAGACCCAGTACTTC,CAIKGQQETQYF
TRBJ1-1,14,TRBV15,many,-,TGTGCCACCAGCAGAGAAAGGGGAATCACTGAAGCTTTCTTT,CATSRERGITEAFF
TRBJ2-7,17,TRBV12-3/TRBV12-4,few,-,TGTGCCAGCAGTTTGAGGGGGGGGGGGCCAAGCCCCTACGAGCAGTACTTC,CASSLRGGGPSPYEQYF
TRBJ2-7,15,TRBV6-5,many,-,TGTGCCAGCAGTTACTCGAGGCGAGACCACTACGAGCAGTACTTC,CASSYSRRDHYEQYF
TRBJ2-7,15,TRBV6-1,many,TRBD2,TGTGCCAGCACTGAGCGGGAGGGCCTTTTTTACGAGCAGTACTTC,CASTEREGLFYEQYF
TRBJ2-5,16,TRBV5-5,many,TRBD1,TGTGCCAGCAGCTTGGAGGCAGGGGGCTCCCAAGAGACCCAGTACTTC,CASSLEAGGSQETQYF
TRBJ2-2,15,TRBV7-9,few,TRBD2,TGTGCCAGCAGCCAGACCCGACTAGCGTTCGGGGAGCTGTTTTTT,CASSQTRLAFGELFF
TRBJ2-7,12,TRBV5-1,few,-,TGCGCCAGCCGTCAAGGGGGCTACGAGCAGTACTTC,CASRQGGYEQYF
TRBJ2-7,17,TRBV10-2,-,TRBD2,TGCGCCAGCAGGACACCTTTAGCGGGAGTAACCTACTACGAGCAGTACTTC,CASRTPLAGVTYYEQYF
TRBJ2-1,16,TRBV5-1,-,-,TGCGCCAGCAGCCCGAAGGGGCGCCCGCCCTACAATGAGCAGTTCTTC,CASSPKGRPPYNEQFF
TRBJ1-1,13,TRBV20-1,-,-,TGCAGTGCTCAAGGGTGGGGGGGCACTGAAGCTTTCTTT,CSAQGWGGTEAFF